The 17 T cell receptor beta chains below were found in one sample sequenced in a study of CD8 T cells in Susac syndrome. Random hexamers primed reverse transcription of roughly 0.5 to 1 ug RNA. TCRdb re-called the immunoSEQ multiplex PCR reads through MiXCR, storing one row per CDR3 protein. The sample consists of over 300,000 distinct CDR3 sequences, around 92% of them appearing once. Specimen: CD4+ T cells from PBMCs. Receptors originate from a human donor with multiple sclerosis.

This clonotype showed up just once. The chain employs TRBV30 and TRBJ1-2; weak D call: TRBD1 (6 bases). V was pared by 4 bases and J by 3 bases, with 18 bases between. This CDR3 is 15 amino acids long. Germline assignment: CDR1 GTSNPN and CDR2 SVGIG (reference sequence). The CDR3: CAWTPGQRQYYGYTF. DNA of the CDR3: TGTGCCTGGACCCCAGGACAGAGGCAGTACTATGGCTACACCTTC. Together with reference TRBV30 and TRBJ1-2, the CDR3 gives the full variable domain: SQTIHQWPATLVQPVGSPLSLECTVEGTSNPNLYWYRQAAGRGLQLLFYSVGIGQISSEVPQNLSASRPQDRQFILSSKKLLLSDSGFYLCAWTPGQRQYYGYTFGSGTRLTVV.

This clonotype is a singleton in its sample. The chain has TRBV5-1 and TRBJ2-5; 8 positions agree with TRBD2. CDR1 is SGHRS, CDR2 YFSETQ, per germline. The CDR3 loop spans 15 amino acids. J was trimmed by 5 bases and V by 6 bases; bases with no gene match: 12. CDR3 amino acids: CASKPGLELIETQYF. DNA for the CDR3: TGCGCCAGCAAACCGGGACTAGAGTTGATTGAGACCCAGTACTTC. The variable domain in full, with the rest retrieved from reference TRBV5-1 and TRBJ2-5, is KAGVTQTPRYLIKTRGQQVTLSCSPISGHRSVSWYQQTPGQGLQFLFEYFSETQRNKGNFPGRFSGRQFSNSRSEMNVSTLELGDSALYLCASKPGLELIETQYFGPGTRLLVL.

The V gene is TRBV5-6, the J gene TRBJ2-3; TRBD1 aligns across 7 bases. CDR3 length: 17 amino acids. Losses at the gene ends were 2 bases for V and 3 bases for J; bases not matched to a gene: 12. CDR1 is SGHDT and CDR2 is YYEEEE in the germline V gene. The CDR3 here is CASSFLVTGTATDTQYF. CDR3 DNA: TGTGCCAGCAGCTTCCTCGTGACCGGGACAGCTACAGATACGCAGTATTTT.

V and J are TRBV7-3 and TRBJ2-5; D is unclear. Trimming pared 2 bases from V and 3 bases from J, leaving 7 bases between. This CDR3 spans 13 amino acids. From germline, CDR1 is SGHTA and CDR2 FQGTGA. The DNA of the CDR3 is TGTGCCAGCAGCTTAGGGCCAGAAGAGACCCAGTACTTC. It yields the protein CASSLGPEETQYF.

The chain links TRBV30 to TRBJ2-7; perhaps TRBD2 as D (6 bases). The CDR3 loop spans 16 amino acids. Trimming shortened V by 3 bases and J by 3 bases, and 21 bases separated the two germline ends. Germline V gene lookup returns CDR1 GTSNPN and CDR2 SVGIG (reference sequence). The CDR3 DNA reads TGTGCCTGGAGCGCCGGGACTTCAGTTCACATCTACGAGCAGTACTTC. Its translation: CAWSAGTSVHIYEQYF.

This clonotype was seen once. The DNA for the CDR3 is TGTGCCAGCAGTTACCCTAATCTAGCGGCTAACACCGGGGAGCTGTTTTTT. This sequence encodes CASSYPNLAANTGELFF. V gene TRBV6-5 combines with J gene TRBJ2-2, with TRBD2 matching 7 bases. V was pared by 2 bases and J by 2 bases, with 8 bases of the junction left unmatched. Germline V lookup: CDR1 MNHEY, CDR2 SVGAGI. The CDR3 has 17 residues.

This chain connects TRBV5-1 to TRBJ2-5; the D gene could be TRBD1 or TRBD2 (5 bases each). The V and J ends lost 4 bases and 2 bases respectively, with 18 bases between them. This CDR3 has 16 amino acids. Germline V gene data show CDR1 as SGHRS and CDR2 as YFSETQ. The CDR3 DNA reads TGCGCCAGCAGCAGCTCGACCGGGACGAGACAAGAGACCCAGTACTTC. Translating gives CASSSSTGTRQETQYF.

The CDR3 spells CASSSFRGANVLTF. The CDR3 DNA follows: TGTGCCAGCAGCTCCTTTCGGGGGGCCAACGTCCTGACTTTC. The genes are TRBV12-3 or TRBV12-4 and TRBJ2-6; D uncertain. V gave up 6 bases and J gave up 4 bases, with 10 bases separating them. CDR3 length: 14 amino acids.

This chain connects TRBV6-5 to TRBJ2-2, with D perhaps being TRBD1 or TRBD2 (5 bases each). CDR1 and CDR2 (germline): MNHEY, SVGAGI. The CDR3 covers 14 residues. V lost 8 bases, J lost 2 bases, and 12 bases lay in between. Here the CDR3 reads CASWDLLNTGELFF. DNA of the CDR3: TGTGCCAGCTGGGACCTCCTCAACACCGGGGAGCTGTTTTTT.

In DNA form, the CDR3 reads TGCAGCGTTTCGGGTTCTGGAAAAGGGGGGAACTATGGCTACACCTTC. Encoded protein: CSVSGSGKGGNYGYTF. The V call is TRBV29-1, the J call TRBJ1-2, with a tentative D call TRBD1 (6 bases). The CDR3 spans 16 residues. CDR1 is SQVTM and CDR2 is ANQGSEA in the germline V gene. V lost 5 bases and J 2 bases, leaving 21 bases between the germline ends. The full variable domain, with the rest looked up from reference TRBV29-1 and TRBJ1-2, is SAVISQKPSRDICQRGTSLTIQCQVDSQVTMMFWYRQQPGQSLTLIATANQGSEATYESGFVIDKFPISRPNLTFSTLTVSNMSPEDSSIYLCSVSGSGKGGNYGYTFGSGTRLTVV.

This clonotype was seen more than once but under ten times. The V gene is TRBV7-8, the J gene TRBJ1-1; D not resolved. Trimming took 1 base from V and 1 from J, leaving 7 bases between them. This CDR3 region has 14 residues. Germline CDR1 reads SGHVS; CDR2 reads FQNEAQ. In DNA form, the CDR3 reads TGTGCCAGCAGCTTAGTTTCGGGGAACACTGAAGCTTTCTTT. As protein: CASSLVSGNTEAFF.

J is TRBJ1-1 and V is TRBV5-6; 8 positions agree with TRBD1. Trimming removed 4 bases from V and 11 bases from J; junction bases left unmatched: 10. The CDR3 is 13 residues long. Germline assignment: CDR1 SGHDT and CDR2 YYEEEE. The CDR3: CASSAGTTGVAFF. In nucleotides, the CDR3 is TGTGCCAGCAGCGCGGGTACGACAGGGGTGGCTTTCTTT.

The genes are TRBV24-1 and TRBJ2-1; 7 bases match TRBD2. The CDR3 is 16 residues long. Germline CDR1 and CDR2: KGHDR and SFDVKD. Germline trimming cut 4 bases from V and 5 bases from J; bases unmatched to any gene: 10. CDR3 nucleotide sequence: TGTGCCACCAGTGAGGGAGCCGGGCTAGCGGACAATGAGCAGTTCTTC. This translates into CATSEGAGLADNEQFF.

This chain joins TRBV11-3 and TRBJ2-2; D is perhaps TRBD1 (5 bases). CDR3 length: 15 residues. Germline V lookup: CDR1 SGHNT, CDR2 YENEEA. V was clipped by 5 bases and J by 5 bases, with 15 bases between them. The CDR3 loop reads CASSPNTAGTGELFF. CDR3 nucleotides: TGTGCCAGCAGCCCGAACACGGCAGGGACCGGGGAGCTGTTTTTT.

The sample holds a few counts of this clonotype. The chain combines TRBV5-6 with TRBJ2-5; possibly TRBD1 or TRBD2 for D (6 bases each). V dropped 2 bases and J dropped 7 bases, with 15 bases sitting between them. Germline V CDR1 and CDR2: SGHDT, YYEEEE. The CDR3 runs to 14 residues. Here the CDR3 DNA reads TGTGCCAGCAGCTTAAACAGGGTGGGGGGGACCCAGTACTTC. The encoded protein is CASSLNRVGGTQYF.

V and J are TRBV7-2 and TRBJ2-3, with D possibly TRBD2 on 6 matching bases. Between the trimmed V and J ends, which lost 1 base and 2 bases, there was a span of 13 bases. Germline V lookup: CDR1 SGHTA, CDR2 FQGNSA. The CDR3 runs to 16 residues. The CDR3 coding sequence is TGTGCCAGCAGCTTAGGGCTAGCGACACCCACAGATACGCAGTATTTT. Its protein product is CASSLGLATPTDTQYF.

The gene calls are TRBV10-3 and TRBJ1-1; D ambiguous. Germline V gives CDR1 ENHRY, CDR2 SYGVKD. V was clipped by 3 bases and J by 4 bases, with 15 bases between them. CDR3 size: 15 residues. CDR3 loop: CAISEAKATRTEAFF. The CDR3 coding sequence is TGTGCCATCAGTGAAGCCAAGGCCACCCGCACTGAAGCTTTCTTT.